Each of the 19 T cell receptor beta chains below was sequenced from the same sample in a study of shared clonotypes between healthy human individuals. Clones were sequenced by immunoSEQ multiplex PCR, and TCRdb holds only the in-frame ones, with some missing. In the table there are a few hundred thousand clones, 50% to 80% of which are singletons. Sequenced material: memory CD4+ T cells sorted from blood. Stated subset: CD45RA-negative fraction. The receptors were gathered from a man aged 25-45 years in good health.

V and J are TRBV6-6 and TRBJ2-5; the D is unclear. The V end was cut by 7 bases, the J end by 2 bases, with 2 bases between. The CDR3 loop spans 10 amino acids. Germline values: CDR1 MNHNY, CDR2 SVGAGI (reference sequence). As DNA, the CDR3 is TGTGCCAGCAAACAAGAGACCCAGTACTTC. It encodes CASKQETQYF.

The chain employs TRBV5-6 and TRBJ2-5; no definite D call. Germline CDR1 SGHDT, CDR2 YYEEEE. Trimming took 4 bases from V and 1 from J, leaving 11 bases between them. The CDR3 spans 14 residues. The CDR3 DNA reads TGTGCCAGCAGCCCCCGACGGACCCAAGAGACCCAGTACTTC. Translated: CASSPRRTQETQYF.

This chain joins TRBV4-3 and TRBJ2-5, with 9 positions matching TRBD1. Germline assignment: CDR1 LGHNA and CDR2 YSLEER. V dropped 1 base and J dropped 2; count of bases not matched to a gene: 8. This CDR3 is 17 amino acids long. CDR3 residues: CASSQGGSGTGQETQYF. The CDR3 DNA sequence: TGCGCCAGCAGCCAAGGAGGGTCCGGGACAGGGCAAGAGACCCAGTACTTC.

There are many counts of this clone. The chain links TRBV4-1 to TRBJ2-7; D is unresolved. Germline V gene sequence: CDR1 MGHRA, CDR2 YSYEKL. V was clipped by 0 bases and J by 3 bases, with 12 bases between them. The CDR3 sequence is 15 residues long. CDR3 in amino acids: CASSQDQYNYYEQYF. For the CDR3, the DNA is TGCGCCAGCAGCCAAGATCAGTACAATTACTACGAGCAGTACTTC.

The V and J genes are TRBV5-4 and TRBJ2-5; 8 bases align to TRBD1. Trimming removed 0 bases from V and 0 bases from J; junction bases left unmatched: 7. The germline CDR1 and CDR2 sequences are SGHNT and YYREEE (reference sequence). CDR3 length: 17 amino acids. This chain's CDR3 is CASSLAPGQVYQETQYF. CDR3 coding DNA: TGTGCCAGCAGCTTGGCCCCGGGACAGGTGTACCAAGAGACCCAGTACTTC.

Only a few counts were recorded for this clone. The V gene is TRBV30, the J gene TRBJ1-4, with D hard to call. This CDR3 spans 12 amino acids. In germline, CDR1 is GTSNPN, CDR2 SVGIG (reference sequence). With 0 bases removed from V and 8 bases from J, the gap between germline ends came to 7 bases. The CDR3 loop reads CAWSVPGEKLFF. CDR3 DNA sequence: TGTGCCTGGAGTGTACCCGGAGAAAAACTGTTTTTT.

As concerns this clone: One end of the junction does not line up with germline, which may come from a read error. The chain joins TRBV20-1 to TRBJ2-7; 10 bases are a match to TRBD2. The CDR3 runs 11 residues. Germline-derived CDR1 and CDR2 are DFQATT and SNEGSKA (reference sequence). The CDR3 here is CSASRQLAGHF. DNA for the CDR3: TGCAGTGCTTCCCGTCAACTAGCGGGGCACTTC.

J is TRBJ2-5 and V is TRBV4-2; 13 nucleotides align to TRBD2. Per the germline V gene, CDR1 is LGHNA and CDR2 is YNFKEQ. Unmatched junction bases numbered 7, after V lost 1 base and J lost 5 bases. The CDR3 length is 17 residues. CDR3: CASSQGTSGRYLETQYF. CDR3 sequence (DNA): TGTGCCAGCAGCCAAGGGACTAGCGGGAGATATTTGGAGACCCAGTACTTC.

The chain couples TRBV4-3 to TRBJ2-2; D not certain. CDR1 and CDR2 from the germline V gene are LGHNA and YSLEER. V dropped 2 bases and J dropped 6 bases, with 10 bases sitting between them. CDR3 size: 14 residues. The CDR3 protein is CASSQSFRAGELFF. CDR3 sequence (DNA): TGCGCCAGCAGCCAAAGCTTCCGCGCCGGGGAGCTGTTTTTT.

The CDR3 DNA reads as TGTGCCAGCAGTACCCAGGGTAAAAGCGGGGGCTACACCTTC. This gives the protein CASSTQGKSGGYTF. The chain links TRBV28 to TRBJ1-2, with a possible D match to TRBD1 (5 bases). The germline CDR1 and CDR2 sequences are MDHEN and SYDVKM. The CDR3 covers 14 residues. The V end lost 5 bases, the J end lost 8 bases, and 18 bases lay between the germline ends.

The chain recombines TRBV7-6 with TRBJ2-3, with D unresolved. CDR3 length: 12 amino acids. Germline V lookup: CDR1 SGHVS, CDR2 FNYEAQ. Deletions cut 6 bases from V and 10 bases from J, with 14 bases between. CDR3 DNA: TGTGCCAGCAGTGACCGGCTTAGGGCGCAGTATTTT. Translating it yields CASSDRLRAQYF.

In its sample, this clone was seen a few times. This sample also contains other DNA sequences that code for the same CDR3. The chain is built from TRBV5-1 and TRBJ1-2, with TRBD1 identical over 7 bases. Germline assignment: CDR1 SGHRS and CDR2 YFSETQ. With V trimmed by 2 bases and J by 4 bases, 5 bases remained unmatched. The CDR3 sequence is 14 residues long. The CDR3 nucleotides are TGCGCCAGCAGCTTAGGACAGGCTAGCTATGGCTACACCTTC. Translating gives CASSLGQASYGYTF.

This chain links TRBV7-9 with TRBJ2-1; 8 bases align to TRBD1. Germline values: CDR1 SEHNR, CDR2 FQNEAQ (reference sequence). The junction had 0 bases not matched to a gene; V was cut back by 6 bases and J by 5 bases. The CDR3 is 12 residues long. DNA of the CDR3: TGTGCCAGCAGGGACAGGGACAATGAGCAGTTCTTC. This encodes CASRDRDNEQFF.

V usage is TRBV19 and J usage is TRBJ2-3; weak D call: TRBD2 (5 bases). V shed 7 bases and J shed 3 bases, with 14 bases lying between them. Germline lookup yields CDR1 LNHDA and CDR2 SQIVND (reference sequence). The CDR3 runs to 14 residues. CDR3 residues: CASIPQERTDTQYF. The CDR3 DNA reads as TGTGCCAGTATCCCCCAGGAGCGGACAGATACGCAGTATTTT.

The CDR3 nucleotides read TGTGCCAGCAGAAGTCGGGACTCACTCTACAATGAGCAGTTCTTC. It codes for CASRSRDSLYNEQFF. This sequence joins TRBV5-6 and TRBJ2-1, with TRBD2 as a possible D gene (6 bases). Germline CDR1 SGHDT, CDR2 YYEEEE. Between the trimmed V and J ends, which lost 5 bases and 3 bases, there was a span of 15 bases. This CDR3 spans 15 amino acids.

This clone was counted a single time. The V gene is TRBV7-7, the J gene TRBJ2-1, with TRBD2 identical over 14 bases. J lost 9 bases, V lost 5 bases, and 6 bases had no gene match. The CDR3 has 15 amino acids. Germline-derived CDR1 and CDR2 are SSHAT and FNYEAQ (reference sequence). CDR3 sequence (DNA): TGTGCCAGCAGCCCGACTAGCGGGAGGGAGGCTGAGCAGTTCTTC. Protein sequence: CASSPTSGREAEQFF. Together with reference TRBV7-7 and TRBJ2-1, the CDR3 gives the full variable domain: GAGVSQSPRYKVTKRGQDVTLRCDPISSHATLYWYQQALGQGPEFLTYFNYEAQPDKSGLPSDRFSAERPEGSISTLTIQRTEQRDSAMYRCASSPTSGREAEQFFGPGTRLTVL.

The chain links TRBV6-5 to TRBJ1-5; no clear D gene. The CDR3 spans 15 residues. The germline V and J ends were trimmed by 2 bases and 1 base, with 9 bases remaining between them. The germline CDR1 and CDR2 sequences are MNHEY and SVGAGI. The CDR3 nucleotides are TGTGCCAGCAGTTACCCCCCTGAGAGCAATCAGCCCCAGCATTTT. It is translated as CASSYPPESNQPQHF.

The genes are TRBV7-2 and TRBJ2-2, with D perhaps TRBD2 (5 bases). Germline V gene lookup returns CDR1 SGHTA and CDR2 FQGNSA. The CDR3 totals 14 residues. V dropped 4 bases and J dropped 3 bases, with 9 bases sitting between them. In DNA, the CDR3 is TGTGCCAGCAGCTCACAGAGGGACACCGGGGAGCTGTTTTTT. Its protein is CASSSQRDTGELFF.

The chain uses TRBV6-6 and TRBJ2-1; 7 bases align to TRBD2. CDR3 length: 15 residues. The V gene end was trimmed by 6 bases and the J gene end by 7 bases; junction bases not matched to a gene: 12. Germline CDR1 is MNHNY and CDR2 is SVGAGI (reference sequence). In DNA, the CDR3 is TGTGCCAGCAGCGGCGGGAGTGCTAGTCAGAATGAGCAGTTCTTC. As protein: CASSGGSASQNEQFF.